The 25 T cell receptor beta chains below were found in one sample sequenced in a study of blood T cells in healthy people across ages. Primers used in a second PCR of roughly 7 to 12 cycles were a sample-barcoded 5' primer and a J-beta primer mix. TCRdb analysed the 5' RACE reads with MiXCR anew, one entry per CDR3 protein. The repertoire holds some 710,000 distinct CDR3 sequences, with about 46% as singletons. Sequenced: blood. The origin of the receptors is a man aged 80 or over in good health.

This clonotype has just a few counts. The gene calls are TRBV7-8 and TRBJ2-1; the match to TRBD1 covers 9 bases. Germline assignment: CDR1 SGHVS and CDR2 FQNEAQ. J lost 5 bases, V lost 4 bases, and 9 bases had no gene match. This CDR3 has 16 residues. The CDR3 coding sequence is TGTGCCAGCAGCTCAACCGGGACAGGGATACACAATGAGCAGTTCTTC. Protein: CASSSTGTGIHNEQFF.

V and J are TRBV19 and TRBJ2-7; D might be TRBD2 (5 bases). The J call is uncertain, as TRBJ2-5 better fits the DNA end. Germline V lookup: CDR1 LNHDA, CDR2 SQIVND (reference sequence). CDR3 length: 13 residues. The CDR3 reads CASSSNTGETQYF. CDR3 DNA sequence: TGTGCCAGTAGTTCTAACACGGGGGAGACCCAGTACTTC.

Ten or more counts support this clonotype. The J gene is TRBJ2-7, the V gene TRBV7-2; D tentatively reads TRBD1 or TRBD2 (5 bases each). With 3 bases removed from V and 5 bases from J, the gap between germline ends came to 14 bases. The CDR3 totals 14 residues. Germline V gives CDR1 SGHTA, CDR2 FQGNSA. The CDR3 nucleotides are TGTGCCAGCAGCTTTGATCCACAGGAGGACGAGCAGTACTTC. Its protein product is CASSFDPQEDEQYF. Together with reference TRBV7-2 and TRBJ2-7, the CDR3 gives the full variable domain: GAGVSQSPSNKVTEKGKDVELRCDPISGHTALYWYRQSLGQGLEFLIYFQGNSAPDKSGLPSDRFSAERTGGSVSTLTIQRTQQEDSAVYLCASSFDPQEDEQYFGPGTRLTVT.

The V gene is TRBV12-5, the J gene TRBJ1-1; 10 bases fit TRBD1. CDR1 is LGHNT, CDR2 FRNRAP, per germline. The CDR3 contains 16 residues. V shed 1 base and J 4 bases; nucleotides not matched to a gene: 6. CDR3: CASGLESGTGVTEAFF. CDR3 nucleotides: TGTGCTAGTGGTTTGGAAAGCGGGACAGGGGTCACTGAAGCTTTCTTT.

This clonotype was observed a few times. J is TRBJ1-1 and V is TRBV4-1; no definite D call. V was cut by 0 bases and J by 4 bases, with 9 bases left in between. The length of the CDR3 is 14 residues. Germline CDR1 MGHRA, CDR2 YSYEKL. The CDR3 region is CASSQDIPSTEAFF. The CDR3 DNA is TGCGCCAGCAGCCAAGATATCCCGAGCACTGAAGCTTTCTTT.

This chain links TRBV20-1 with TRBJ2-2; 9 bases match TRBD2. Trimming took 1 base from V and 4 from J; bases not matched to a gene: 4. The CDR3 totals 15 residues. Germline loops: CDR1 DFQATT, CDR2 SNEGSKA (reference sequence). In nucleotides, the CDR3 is TGCAGTGCTAGAGTGGCGGGAGGGGCCACCGGGGAGCTGTTTTTT. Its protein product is CSARVAGGATGELFF.

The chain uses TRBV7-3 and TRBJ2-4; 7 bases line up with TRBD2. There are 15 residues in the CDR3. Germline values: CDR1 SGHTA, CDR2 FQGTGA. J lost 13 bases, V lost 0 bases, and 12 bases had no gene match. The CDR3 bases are TGTGCCAGCAGCTTAACTCTAGCGGTTTACAATGAGCAGTACTTC. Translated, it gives CASSLTLAVYNEQYF.

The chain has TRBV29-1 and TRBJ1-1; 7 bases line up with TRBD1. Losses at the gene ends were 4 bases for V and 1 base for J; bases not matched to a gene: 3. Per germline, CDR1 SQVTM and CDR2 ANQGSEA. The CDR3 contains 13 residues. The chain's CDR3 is CSVGGQTNTEAFF. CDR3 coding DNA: TGCAGCGTTGGGGGACAGACGAACACTGAAGCTTTCTTT.

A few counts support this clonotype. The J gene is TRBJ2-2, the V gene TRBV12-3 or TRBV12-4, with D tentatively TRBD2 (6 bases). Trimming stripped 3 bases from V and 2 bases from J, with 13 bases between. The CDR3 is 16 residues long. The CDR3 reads CASSFFLASNTGELFF. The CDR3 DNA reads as TGTGCCAGCAGTTTTTTCCTAGCGTCTAACACCGGGGAGCTGTTTTTT.

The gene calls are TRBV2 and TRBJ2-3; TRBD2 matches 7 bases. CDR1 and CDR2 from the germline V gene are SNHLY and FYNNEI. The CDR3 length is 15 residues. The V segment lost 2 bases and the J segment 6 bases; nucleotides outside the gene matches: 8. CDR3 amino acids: CASSERDYPPDTQYF. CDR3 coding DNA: TGTGCCAGCAGTGAACGGGACTACCCCCCGGATACGCAGTATTTT.

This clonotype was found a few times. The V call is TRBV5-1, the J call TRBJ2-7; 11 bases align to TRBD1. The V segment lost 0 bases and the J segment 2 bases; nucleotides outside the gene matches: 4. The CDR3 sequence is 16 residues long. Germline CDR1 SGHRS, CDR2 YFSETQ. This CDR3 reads CASSLEGGQGAYEQYF. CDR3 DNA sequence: TGCGCCAGCAGCTTGGAAGGGGGACAGGGGGCCTACGAGCAGTACTTC.

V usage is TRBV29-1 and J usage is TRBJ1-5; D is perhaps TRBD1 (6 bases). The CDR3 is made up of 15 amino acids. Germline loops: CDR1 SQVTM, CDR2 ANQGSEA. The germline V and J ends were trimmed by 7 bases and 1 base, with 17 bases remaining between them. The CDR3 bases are TGCAGCGCAAGCGGCGGGGGGCAGAGCAATCAGCCCCAGCATTTT. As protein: CSASGGGQSNQPQHF.

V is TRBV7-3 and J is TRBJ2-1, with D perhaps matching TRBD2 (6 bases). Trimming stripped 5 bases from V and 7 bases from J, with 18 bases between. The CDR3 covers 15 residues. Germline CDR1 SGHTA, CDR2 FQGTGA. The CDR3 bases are TGTGCCAGCAGCGCGGGACTCCACTTCGGGAATGAGCAGTTCTTC. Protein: CASSAGLHFGNEQFF.

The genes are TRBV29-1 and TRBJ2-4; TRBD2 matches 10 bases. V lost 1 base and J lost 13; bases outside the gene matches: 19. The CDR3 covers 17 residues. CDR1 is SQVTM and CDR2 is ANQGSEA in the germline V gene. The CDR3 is CSVEVSGRTRGYNEQYF. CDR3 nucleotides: TGCAGCGTTGAAGTTAGCGGGAGGACTCGAGGTTACAATGAGCAGTACTTC.

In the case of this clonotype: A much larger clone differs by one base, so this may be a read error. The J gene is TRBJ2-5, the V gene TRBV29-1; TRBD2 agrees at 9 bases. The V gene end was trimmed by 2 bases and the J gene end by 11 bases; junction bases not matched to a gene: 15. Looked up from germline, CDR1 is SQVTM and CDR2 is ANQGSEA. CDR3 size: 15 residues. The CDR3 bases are TGCAGCGTTGAAAGGGATAGCGGGAGTTTGCATGAGCAGTACTTC. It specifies CSVERDSGSLHEQYF.

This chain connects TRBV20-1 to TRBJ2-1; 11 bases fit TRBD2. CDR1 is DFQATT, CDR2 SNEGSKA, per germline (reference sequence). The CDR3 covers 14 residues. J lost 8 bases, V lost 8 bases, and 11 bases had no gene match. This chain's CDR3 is CSPLSGRVIHEQFF. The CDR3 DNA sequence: TGCAGTCCCCTTAGCGGGAGGGTCATCCATGAGCAGTTCTTC.

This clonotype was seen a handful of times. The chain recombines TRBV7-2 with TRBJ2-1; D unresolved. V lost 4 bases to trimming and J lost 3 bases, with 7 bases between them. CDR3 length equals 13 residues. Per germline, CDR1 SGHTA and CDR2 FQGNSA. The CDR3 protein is CASSYGRYNEQFF. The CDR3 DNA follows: TGTGCCAGCAGCTATGGGCGCTACAATGAGCAGTTCTTC. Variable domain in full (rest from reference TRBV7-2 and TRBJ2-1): GAGVSQSPSNKVTEKGKDVELRCDPISGHTALYWYRQSLGQGLEFLIYFQGNSAPDKSGLPSDRFSAERTGGSVSTLTIQRTQQEDSAVYLCASSYGRYNEQFFGPGTRLTVL.

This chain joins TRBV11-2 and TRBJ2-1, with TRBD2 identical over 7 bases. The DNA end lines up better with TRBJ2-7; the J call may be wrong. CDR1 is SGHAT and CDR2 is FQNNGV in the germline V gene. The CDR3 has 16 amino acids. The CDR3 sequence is CASSKPAGNSYNEQYF. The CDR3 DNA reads TGTGCCAGCAGCAAACCAGCGGGGAACTCCTACAATGAGCAGTACTTC.

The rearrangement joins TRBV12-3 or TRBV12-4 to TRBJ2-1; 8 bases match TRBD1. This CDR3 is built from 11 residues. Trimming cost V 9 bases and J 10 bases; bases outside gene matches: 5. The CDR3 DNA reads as TGTGCCAGTCAGGGGGCGGAGGAGCAGTTCTTC. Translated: CASQGAEEQFF.

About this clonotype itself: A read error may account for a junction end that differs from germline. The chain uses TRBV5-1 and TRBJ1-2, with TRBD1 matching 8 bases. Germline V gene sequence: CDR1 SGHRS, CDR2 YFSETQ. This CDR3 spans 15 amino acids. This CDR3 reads CAGSDVTGGTDGYTF. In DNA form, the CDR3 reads TGCGCCGGCAGCGACGTCACAGGGGGTACGGATGGCTACACCTTC.

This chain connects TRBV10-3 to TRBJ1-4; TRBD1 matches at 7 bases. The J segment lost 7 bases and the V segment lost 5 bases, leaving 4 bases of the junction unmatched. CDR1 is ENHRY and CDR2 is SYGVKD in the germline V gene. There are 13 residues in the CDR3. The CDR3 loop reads CAISSGGPEKLFF. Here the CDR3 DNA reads TGTGCCATCAGTTCAGGGGGGCCTGAAAAACTGTTTTTT.

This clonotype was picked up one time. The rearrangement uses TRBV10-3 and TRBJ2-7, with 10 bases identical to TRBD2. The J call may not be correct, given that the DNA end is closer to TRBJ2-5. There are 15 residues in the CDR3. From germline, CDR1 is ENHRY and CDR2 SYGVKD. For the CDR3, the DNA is TGTGCCATCAGGGGGACTAGCGCCAGTTTTGGGACCCAGTACTTC. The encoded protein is CAIRGTSASFGTQYF.

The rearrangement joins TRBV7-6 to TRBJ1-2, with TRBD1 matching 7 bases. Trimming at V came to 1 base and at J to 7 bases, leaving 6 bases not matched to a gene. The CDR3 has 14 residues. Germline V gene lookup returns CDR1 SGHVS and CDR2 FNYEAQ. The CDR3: CASSLGEGAFGYTF. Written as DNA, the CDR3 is TGTGCCAGCAGCTTAGGCGAGGGGGCCTTTGGCTACACCTTC.

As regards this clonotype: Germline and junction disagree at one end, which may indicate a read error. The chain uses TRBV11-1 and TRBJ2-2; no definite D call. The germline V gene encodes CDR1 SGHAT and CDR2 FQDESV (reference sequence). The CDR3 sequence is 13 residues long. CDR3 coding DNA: TGTGCCAGCAGCGCGGAAAAGACCGGAGAGCTGTTTTTT. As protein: CASSAEKTGELFF.

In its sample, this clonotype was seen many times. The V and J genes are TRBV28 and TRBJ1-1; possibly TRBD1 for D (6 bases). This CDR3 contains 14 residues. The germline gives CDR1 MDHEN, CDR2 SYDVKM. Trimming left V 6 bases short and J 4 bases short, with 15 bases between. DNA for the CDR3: TGTGCCAGCAGCCAAATCACAGGGAGCACTGAAGCTTTCTTT. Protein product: CASSQITGSTEAFF.